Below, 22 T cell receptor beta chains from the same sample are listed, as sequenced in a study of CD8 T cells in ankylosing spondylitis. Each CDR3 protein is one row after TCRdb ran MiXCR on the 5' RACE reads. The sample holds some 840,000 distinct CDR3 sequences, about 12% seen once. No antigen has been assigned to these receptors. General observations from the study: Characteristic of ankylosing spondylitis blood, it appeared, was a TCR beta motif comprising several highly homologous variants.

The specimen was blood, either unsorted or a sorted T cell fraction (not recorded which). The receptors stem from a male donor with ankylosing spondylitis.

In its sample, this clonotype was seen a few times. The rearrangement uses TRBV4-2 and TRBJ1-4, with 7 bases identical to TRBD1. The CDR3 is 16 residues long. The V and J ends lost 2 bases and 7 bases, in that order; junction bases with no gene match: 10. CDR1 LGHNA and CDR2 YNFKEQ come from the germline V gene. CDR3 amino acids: CASSQTATGLGEKLFF. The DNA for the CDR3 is TGTGCCAGCAGCCAAACCGCGACAGGGTTGGGTGAAAAACTGTTTTTT.

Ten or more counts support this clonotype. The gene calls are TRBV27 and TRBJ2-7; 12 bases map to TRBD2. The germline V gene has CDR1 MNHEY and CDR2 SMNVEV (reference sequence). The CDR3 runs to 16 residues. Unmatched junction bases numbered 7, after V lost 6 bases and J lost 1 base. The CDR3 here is CASSLRTSGISYEQYF. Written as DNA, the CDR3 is TGTGCCAGCAGCCTACGGACTAGCGGGATATCCTACGAGCAGTACTTC.

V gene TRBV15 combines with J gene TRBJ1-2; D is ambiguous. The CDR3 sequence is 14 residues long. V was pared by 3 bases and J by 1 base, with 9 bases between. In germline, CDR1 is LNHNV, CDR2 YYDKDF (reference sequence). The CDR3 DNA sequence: TGTGCCACCAGCAGCTGGCAGAATAACTATGGCTACACCTTC. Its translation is CATSSWQNNYGYTF.

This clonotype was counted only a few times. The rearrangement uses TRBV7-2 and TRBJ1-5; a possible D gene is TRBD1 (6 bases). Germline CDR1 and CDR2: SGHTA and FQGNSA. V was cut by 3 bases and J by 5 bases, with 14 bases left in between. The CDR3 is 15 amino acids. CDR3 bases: TGTGCCAGCAGCTTGGCGACAGGCGGCGATCAGCCCCAGCATTTT. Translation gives CASSLATGGDQPQHF. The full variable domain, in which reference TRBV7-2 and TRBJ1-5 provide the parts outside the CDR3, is GAGVSQSPSNKVTEKGKDVELRCDPISGHTALYWYRQSLGQGLEFLIYFQGNSAPDKSGLPSDRFSAERTGGSVSTLTIQRTQQEDSAVYLCASSLATGGDQPQHFGDGTRLSIL.

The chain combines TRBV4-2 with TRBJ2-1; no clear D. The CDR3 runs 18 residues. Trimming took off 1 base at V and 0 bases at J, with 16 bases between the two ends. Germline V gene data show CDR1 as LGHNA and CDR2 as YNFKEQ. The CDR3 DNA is TGTGCCAGCAGCCAAGCTTTAAGTGTTTTGGGCTCCTACAATGAGCAGTTCTTC. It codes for CASSQALSVLGSYNEQFF.

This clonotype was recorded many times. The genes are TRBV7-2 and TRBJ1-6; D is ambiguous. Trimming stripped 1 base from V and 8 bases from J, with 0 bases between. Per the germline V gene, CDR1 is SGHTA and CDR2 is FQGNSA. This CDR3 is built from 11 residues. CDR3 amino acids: CASSLDSPLHF. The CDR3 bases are TGTGCCAGCAGCTTAGATTCACCCCTCCACTTT.

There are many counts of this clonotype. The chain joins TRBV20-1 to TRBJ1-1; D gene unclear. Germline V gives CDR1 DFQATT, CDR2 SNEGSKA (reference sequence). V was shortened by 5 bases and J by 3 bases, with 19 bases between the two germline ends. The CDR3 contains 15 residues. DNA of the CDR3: TGCAGTGCTTTAGACTTAGGTCTTTCGGACACTGAAGCTTTCTTT. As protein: CSALDLGLSDTEAFF.

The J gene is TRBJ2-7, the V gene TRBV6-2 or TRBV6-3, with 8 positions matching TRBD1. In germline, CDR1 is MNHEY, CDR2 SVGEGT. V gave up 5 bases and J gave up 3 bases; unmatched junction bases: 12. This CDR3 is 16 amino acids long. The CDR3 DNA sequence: TGTGCCAGCAGTAACCAAGTCTGGACAGGGAACTACGAGCAGTACTTC. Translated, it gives CASSNQVWTGNYEQYF.

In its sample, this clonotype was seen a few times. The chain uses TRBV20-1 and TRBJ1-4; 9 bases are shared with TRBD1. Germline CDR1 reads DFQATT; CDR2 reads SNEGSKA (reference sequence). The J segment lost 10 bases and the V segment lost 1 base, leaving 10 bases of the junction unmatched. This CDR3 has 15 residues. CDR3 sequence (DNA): TGCAGTGCTAGAGGGTCGGGACAGGGAAAAGGAAAACTGTTTTTT. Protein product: CSARGSGQGKGKLFF.

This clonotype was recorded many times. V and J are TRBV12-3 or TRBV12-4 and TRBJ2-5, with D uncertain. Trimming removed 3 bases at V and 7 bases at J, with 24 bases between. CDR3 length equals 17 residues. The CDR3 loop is CASSFSRSTPRSWTQYF. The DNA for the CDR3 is TGTGCCAGCAGTTTTAGTCGAAGCACTCCCCGATCGTGGACCCAGTACTTC.

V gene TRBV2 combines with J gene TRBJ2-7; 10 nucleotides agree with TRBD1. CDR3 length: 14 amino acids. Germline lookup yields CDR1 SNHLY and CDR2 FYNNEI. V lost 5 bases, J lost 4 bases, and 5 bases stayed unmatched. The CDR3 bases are TGTGCCAGCAGTCGGGGGACAGGGGTTTACGAGCAGTACTTC. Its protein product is CASSRGTGVYEQYF. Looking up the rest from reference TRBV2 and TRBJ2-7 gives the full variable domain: EPEVTQTPSHQVTQMGQEVILRCVPISNHLYFYWYRQILGQKVEFLVSFYNNEISEKSEIFDDQFSVERPDGSNFTLKIRSTKLEDSAMYFCASSRGTGVYEQYFGPGTRLTVT.

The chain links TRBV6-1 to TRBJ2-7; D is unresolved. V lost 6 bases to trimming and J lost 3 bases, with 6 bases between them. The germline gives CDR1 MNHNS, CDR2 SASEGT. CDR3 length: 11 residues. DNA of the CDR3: TGTGCCAGCAGGTACATCTACGAGCAGTACTTC. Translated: CASRYIYEQYF.

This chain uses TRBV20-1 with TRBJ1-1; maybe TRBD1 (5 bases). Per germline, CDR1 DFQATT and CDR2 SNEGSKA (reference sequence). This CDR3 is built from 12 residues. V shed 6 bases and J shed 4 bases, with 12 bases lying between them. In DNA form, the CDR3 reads TGCAGTGCCCGACAGCTTTCCACTGAAGCTTTCTTT. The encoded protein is CSARQLSTEAFF.

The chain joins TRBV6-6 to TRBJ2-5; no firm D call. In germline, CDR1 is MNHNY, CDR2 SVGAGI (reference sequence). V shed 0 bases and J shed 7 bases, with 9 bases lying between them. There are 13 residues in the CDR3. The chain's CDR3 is CASSYSRSVTQYF. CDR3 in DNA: TGTGCCAGCAGTTACTCCCGGAGCGTGACCCAGTACTTC.

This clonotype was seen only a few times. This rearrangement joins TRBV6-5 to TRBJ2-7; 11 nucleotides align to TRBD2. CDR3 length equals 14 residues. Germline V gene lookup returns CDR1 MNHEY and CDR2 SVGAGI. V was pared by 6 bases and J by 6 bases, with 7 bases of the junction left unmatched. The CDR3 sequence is CASRLLAGVGEQYF. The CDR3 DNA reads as TGTGCCAGCAGATTACTAGCGGGAGTTGGCGAGCAGTACTTC.

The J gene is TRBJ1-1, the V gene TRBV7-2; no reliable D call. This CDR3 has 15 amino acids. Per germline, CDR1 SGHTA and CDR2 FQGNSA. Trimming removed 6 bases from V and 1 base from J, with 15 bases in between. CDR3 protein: CASSYRVRRNTEAFF. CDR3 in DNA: TGTGCCAGCAGTTACAGAGTACGTCGGAACACTGAAGCTTTCTTT.

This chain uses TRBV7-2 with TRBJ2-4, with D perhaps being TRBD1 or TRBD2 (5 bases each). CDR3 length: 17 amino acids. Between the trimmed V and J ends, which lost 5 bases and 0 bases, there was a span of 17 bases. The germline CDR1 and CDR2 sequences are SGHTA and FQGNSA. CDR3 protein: CASSPRGAELAKNIQYF. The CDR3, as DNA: TGTGCCAGCAGCCCGAGGGGAGCGGAACTAGCCAAAAACATTCAGTACTTC.

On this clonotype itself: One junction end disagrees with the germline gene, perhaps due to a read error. The CDR3 DNA sequence: TGCACCAGCAGCACGGGCAGGGGTTTCAGCACTGAAGCTTTCTTT. Its translation is CTSSTGRGFSTEAFF. V gene TRBV5-1 combines with J gene TRBJ1-1, with D perhaps TRBD1 (6 bases). CDR1 is SGHRS, CDR2 YFSETQ, per germline. This CDR3 is built from 15 residues.

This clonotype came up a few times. The CDR3 loop is CASSPIRVAYNEQFF. CDR3 nucleotide sequence: TGTGCCAGCAGCCCCATCCGGGTAGCCTACAATGAGCAGTTCTTC. This rearrangement joins TRBV7-2 to TRBJ2-1; D gene ambiguous. V was clipped by 5 bases and J by 2 bases, with 13 bases between them. The CDR3 has 15 residues. Germline lookup yields CDR1 SGHTA and CDR2 FQGNSA. The full variable domain, completed using reference TRBV7-2 and TRBJ2-1, is GAGVSQSPSNKVTEKGKDVELRCDPISGHTALYWYRQSLGQGLEFLIYFQGNSAPDKSGLPSDRFSAERTGGSVSTLTIQRTQQEDSAVYLCASSPIRVAYNEQFFGPGTRLTVL.

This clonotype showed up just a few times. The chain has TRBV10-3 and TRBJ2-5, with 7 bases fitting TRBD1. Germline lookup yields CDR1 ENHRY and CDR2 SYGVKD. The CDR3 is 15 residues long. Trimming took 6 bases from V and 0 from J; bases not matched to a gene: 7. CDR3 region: CAISPRDSYQETQYF. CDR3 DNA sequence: TGTGCCATCAGCCCGAGGGACAGCTACCAAGAGACCCAGTACTTC.

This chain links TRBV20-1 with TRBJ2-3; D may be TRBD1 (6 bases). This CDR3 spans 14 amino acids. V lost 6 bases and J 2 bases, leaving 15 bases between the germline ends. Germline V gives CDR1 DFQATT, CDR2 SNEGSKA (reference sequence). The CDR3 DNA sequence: TGCAGTGCCAAATTAGGGGGAAACACAGATACGCAGTATTTT. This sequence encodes CSAKLGGNTDTQYF.

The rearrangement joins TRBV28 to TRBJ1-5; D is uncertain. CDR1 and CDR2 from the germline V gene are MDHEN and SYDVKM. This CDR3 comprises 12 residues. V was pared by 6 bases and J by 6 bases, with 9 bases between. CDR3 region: CASSLHGQPQHF. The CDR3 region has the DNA TGTGCCAGCAGCCTCCACGGTCAGCCCCAGCATTTT.